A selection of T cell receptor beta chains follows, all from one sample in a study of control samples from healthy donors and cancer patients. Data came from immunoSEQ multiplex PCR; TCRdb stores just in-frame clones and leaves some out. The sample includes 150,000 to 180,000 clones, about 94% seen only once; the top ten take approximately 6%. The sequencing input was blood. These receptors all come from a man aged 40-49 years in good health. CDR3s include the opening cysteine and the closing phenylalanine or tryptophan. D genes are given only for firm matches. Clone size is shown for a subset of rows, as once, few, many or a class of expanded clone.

TGCGCCAGCAGCCAAGATGGGACCGGCGAGCAGTACTTC	CASSQDGTGEQYF	-	TRBV4-3	TRBJ2-7	once
TGTGCCAGCAGCCTCCGGGGACTGGCGGGCACTGAAGCTTTCTTT	CASSLRGLAGTEAFF	-	TRBV7-9	TRBJ1-1	few
TGTGCCAGCAGTTTGGGTCAGGGCATGGATAACTATGGCTACACCTTC	CASSLGQGMDNYGYTF	-	TRBV27	TRBJ1-2	once
TGTGCCAGCAGCGCGGGAGACGGTTCCTCTGGAAACACCATATATTTT	CASSAGDGSSGNTIYF	-	TRBV9	TRBJ1-3	-
TGCGCCAGCAGCTTGGCTTTGGGGTCCTCCTACGAGCAGTACTTC	CASSLALGSSYEQYF	-	TRBV5-1	TRBJ2-7	-
TGTGCCAGCTCACCTGGGACAGGGGGTCAGCCCCAGCATTTT	CASSPGTGGQPQHF	TRBD1	TRBV18	TRBJ1-5	-
TGTGCCAGCGGGGAGGGGGTGAACACTGAAGCTTTCTTT	CASGEGVNTEAFF	-	TRBV3-1/TRBV3-2	TRBJ1-1	-
TGCGCCAGCAGTAAGTCCAGGGATGAGACCCAGTACTTC	CASSKSRDETQYF	-	TRBV10-1	TRBJ2-5	-
TGTGCCAGCAGCCAAGATACGGGGGGGCACAATGAGCAGTTCTTC	CASSQDTGGHNEQFF	TRBD2	TRBV3-1/TRBV3-2	TRBJ2-1	-
TGTGCCAGTAGCTCTGGGACAGGGGGTTACGAGCAGTACTTC	CASSSGTGGYEQYF	TRBD1	TRBV19	TRBJ2-7	-
TGTGCCCTCCCGTCTGGGGTAGGAAATTCACCCCTCCACTTT	CALPSGVGNSPLHF	-	TRBV28	TRBJ1-6	-
TGCGCCAGCAGCCAGGGTAGGGGGACATCACCCCTCCACTTT	CASSQGRGTSPLHF	-	TRBV4-1	TRBJ1-6	-
TGTGCCAGCTCACCTCTACCCACCCATCCGAAAAACAGGGCTAGCAATCAGCCCCAGCATTTT	CASSPLPTHPKNRASNQPQHF	-	TRBV18	TRBJ1-5	-
TGTGCCAGCAGCTTAGACAGCCAAGCTAACTATGGCTACACCTTC	CASSLDSQANYGYTF	-	TRBV13	TRBJ1-2	-
TGCGCCAGCACCCCTAATCCCGGACAGGGGAGCACTGAAGCTTTCTTT	CASTPNPGQGSTEAFF	TRBD1	TRBV5-1	TRBJ1-1	-
TGTGCCGCCTCCCAAGGTTGGGGGGCCGACACTGAAGCTTTCTTT	CAASQGWGADTEAFF	-	TRBV19	TRBJ1-1	-
TGTGCCATCAGTGACAGGGAGCGTGAAAAACTGTTTTTT	CAISDREREKLFF	-	TRBV10-3	TRBJ1-4	-
TGTGCCAGCTCACTTCCCGGGACAGGGGGTAATTCACCCCTCCACTTT	CASSLPGTGGNSPLHF	TRBD1	TRBV18	TRBJ1-6	-
TGTGCCAGCAGCTTACCGGGCAGGGACGCTTTCTTT	CASSLPGRDAFF	-	TRBV7-9	TRBJ1-1	-
TGTGCCAGCAGTTTATCCCCGGCGATCCCTGGAAACACCATATATTTT	CASSLSPAIPGNTIYF	-	TRBV27	TRBJ1-3	-
TGTGCCAGCAGCAGACTGGACACGAACACTGAAGCTTTCTTT	CASSRLDTNTEAFF	-	TRBV9	TRBJ1-1	-
TGTGCCAGCAGCTCAGACGACAGGGTGGGTGGCTACACCTTC	CASSSDDRVGGYTF	TRBD1	TRBV7-9	TRBJ1-2	-
TGTGCCAGCAGCTCCTCGGGACAGGCCCATGAAAAACTGTTTTTT	CASSSSGQAHEKLFF	TRBD1	TRBV7-2	TRBJ1-4	-
TGTGCCAGCAACCCGGGACCCCTCGGTCTACCCCTCCACTTT	CASNPGPLGLPLHF	-	TRBV6-5	TRBJ1-6	-
TGTGCCATCAGTGTAGGACTAGCGGACAATGAGCAGTTCTTC	CAISVGLADNEQFF	TRBD2	TRBV10-3	TRBJ2-1	-
TGTGCCAGCAGCTTTCCCAAAGGGCCCCAGCATTTT	CASSFPKGPQHF	-	TRBV7-9	TRBJ1-5	once
TGTGCCACCAGTGACCCGGGACAGGGGAACTATGGCTACACCTTC	CATSDPGQGNYGYTF	TRBD1	TRBV24-1	TRBJ1-2	-